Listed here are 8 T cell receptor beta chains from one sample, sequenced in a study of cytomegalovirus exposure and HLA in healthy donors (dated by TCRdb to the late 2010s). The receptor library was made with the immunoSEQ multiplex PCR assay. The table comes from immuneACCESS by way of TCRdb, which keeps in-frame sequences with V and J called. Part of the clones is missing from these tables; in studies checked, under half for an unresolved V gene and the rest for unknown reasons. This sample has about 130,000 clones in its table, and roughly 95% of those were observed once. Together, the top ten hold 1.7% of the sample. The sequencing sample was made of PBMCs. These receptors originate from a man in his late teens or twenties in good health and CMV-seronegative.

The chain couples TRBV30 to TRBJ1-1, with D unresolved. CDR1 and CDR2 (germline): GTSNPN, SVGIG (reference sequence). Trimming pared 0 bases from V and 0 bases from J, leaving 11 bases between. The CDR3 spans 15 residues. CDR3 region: CAWSVYTPMNTEAFF. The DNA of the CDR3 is TGTGCCTGGAGTGTATATACGCCTATGAACACTGAAGCTTTCTTT.

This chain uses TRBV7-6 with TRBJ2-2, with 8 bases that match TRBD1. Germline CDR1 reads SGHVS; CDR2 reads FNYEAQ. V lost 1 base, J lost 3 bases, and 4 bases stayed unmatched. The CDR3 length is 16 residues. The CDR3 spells CASSLGQGPYTGELFF. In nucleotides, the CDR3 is TGTGCCAGCAGCTTAGGACAGGGGCCCTACACCGGGGAGCTGTTTTTT.

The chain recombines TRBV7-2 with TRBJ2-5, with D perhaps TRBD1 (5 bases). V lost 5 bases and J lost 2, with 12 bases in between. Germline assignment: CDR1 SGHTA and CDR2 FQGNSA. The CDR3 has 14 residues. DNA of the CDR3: TGTGCCAGCAGCATGAGACAGACACAAGAGACCCAGTACTTC. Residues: CASSMRQTQETQYF.

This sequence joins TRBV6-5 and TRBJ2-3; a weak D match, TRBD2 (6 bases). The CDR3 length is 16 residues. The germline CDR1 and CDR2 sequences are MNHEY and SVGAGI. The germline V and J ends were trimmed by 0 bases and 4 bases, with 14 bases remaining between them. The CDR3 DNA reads TGTGCCAGCAGTTACTCGAGCCGGGAGTCCGCAGATACGCAGTATTTT. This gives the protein CASSYSSRESADTQYF.

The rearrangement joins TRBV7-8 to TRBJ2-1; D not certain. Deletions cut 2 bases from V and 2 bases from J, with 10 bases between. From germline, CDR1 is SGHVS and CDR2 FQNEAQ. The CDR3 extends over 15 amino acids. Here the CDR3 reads CASSLISAPYNEQFF. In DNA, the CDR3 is TGTGCCAGCAGCTTAATAAGCGCCCCCTACAATGAGCAGTTCTTC. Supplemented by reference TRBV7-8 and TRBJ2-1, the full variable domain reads GAGVSQSPRYKVAKRGQDVALRCDPISGHVSLFWYQQALGQGPEFLTYFQNEAQLDKSGLPSDRFFAERPEGSVSTLKIQRTQQEDSAVYLCASSLISAPYNEQFFGPGTRLTVL.

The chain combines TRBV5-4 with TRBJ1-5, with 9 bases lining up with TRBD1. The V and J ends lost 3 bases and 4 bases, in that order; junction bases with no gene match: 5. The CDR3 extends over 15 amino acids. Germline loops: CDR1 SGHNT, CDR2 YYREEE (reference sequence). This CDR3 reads CASSWGTGRNQPQHF. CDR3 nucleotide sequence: TGTGCCAGCAGCTGGGGGACAGGGCGGAATCAGCCCCAGCATTTT.

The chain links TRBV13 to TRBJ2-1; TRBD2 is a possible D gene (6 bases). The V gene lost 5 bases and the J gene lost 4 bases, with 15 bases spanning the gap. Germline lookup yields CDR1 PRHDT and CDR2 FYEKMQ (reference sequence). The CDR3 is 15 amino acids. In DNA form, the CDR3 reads TGTGCCAGCAGCCCATTTCGTGGGGGGTACAATGAGCAGTTCTTC. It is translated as CASSPFRGGYNEQFF.

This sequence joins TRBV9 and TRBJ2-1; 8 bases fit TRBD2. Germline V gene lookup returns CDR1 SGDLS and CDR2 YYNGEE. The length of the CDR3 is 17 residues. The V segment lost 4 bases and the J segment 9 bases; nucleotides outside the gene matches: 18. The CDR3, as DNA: TGTGCCAGCAGCTCCCGGGTAGCGGGATTTCAATCGGGTGAGCAGTTCTTC. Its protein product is CASSSRVAGFQSGEQFF.